This T cell receptor beta chain was sequenced in a study of technical replicates of blood from a few donors. Germline V lookup: CDR1 MNHEY, CDR2 SMNVEV (reference sequence). V was shortened by 3 bases and J by 4 bases, with 16 bases between the two germline ends. The length of the CDR3 is 15 residues. Produced via immunoSEQ multiplex PCR; TCRdb's table is partial and in-frame only. The sample has 55,000 to 75,000 clones, approximately 83% seen once. This TCR was sampled from a human donor in good health. Some clones in this sample may be carry-over from other donors' samples. The sequenced sample consisted of PBMCs. The genes are TRBV27 and TRBJ2-7, with D perhaps matching TRBD2 (5 bases). This CDR3 reads CASSFVALSAYEQYF. CDR3 DNA sequence: TGTGCCAGCAGTTTCGTGGCCCTTAGCGCGTACGAGCAGTACTTC.